A selection of T cell receptor beta chains follows, all from one sample in a study of blood T cell repertoires in COVID-19. TCRdb keeps only in-frame clones here, not all; method: immunoSEQ multiplex PCR. Of 70,000 to 85,000 clones listed, more than 65% were seen once; the top ten hold more than 10%. The sample was peripheral blood. The receptors were gathered from a man at least 80 years old with acute or convalescent COVID-19. The CDR3 runs from the conserved cysteine through the conserved F or W. The order of the fields is V gene, CDR3 length, clone size, J gene, D gene, CDR3 protein, CDR3 DNA. D genes are given only for firm matches. Clone sizes are given selectively: once, few, many, or a class where the clone is expanded.

>TRBV10-2|13|-|TRBJ1-1|-
CASSEQGNTEAFF
TGCGCCAGCAGTGAGCAGGGGAACACTGAAGCTTTCTTT
>TRBV7-9|14|-|TRBJ1-1|-
CASSLAGMDTEAFF
TGTGCCAGCAGCTTAGCGGGCATGGACACTGAAGCTTTCTTT
>TRBV18|16|-|TRBJ2-2|TRBD1
CASSITGGSNTGELFF
TGTGCCAGCTCAATCACAGGGGGGTCGAACACCGGGGAGCTGTTTTTT
>TRBV2|14|-|TRBJ2-2|TRBD1
CATGQGSNTGELFF
TGTGCCACCGGACAGGGATCGAACACCGGGGAGCTGTTTTTT
>TRBV7-2|16|-|TRBJ1-1|-
CASRRRDTSMNTEAFF
TGTGCCAGCAGACGCCGGGACACCTCGATGAACACTGAAGCTTTCTTT
>TRBV29-1|13|once|TRBJ2-1|-
CSATESSYNEQFF
TGCAGCGCCACGGAGAGCTCCTACAATGAGCAGTTCTTC
>TRBV6-1|12|-|TRBJ1-1|-
CASSEGWGVAFF
TGTGCCAGCAGTGAAGGCTGGGGGGTAGCTTTCTTT
>TRBV3-1/TRBV3-2|15|-|TRBJ1-4|TRBD1
CASSQAQDRAKKLFF
TGTGCCAGCAGCCAAGCTCAGGACAGGGCTAAAAAACTGTTTTTT
>TRBV24-1|14|-|TRBJ2-3|-
CATSEAGERDTQYF
TGTGCCACCAGTGAGGCAGGGGAGCGAGATACGCAGTATTTT
>TRBV3-1/TRBV3-2|13|-|TRBJ1-1|-
CASSLTGNTEAFF
TGTGCCAGCAGCCTAACTGGGAACACTGAAGCTTTCTTT
>TRBV4-2|14|-|TRBJ2-7|TRBD2
CASSLRTSGYEQYF
TGTGCCAGCAGCCTGCGGACTAGCGGCTACGAGCAGTACTTC
>TRBV7-2|12|-|TRBJ1-1|TRBD1
CASSTYRGNAFF
TGTGCCAGCAGCACCTACAGGGGTAATGCTTTCTTT
>TRBV5-4|14|-|TRBJ2-7|TRBD1
CASSSGQGRGEQYF
TGTGCCAGCAGCTCGGGACAGGGGAGAGGAGAGCAGTACTTC
>TRBV2|15|-|TRBJ2-7|TRBD1
CASSDGGQEAYEQYF
TGTGCCAGCAGTGATGGTGGACAGGAAGCCTACGAGCAGTACTTC
>TRBV7-2|15|-|TRBJ2-1|TRBD2
CASSLQAGGYNEQFF
TGTGCCAGCAGCTTACAGGCGGGGGGCTACAATGAGCAGTTCTTC
>TRBV19|13|-|TRBJ1-6|-
CASGEGDNSPLHF
TGTGCCAGCGGGGAGGGCGACAATTCACCCCTCCACTTT
>TRBV4-1|20|-|TRBJ2-5|TRBD2
CASSQDFAGLAGGLQETQYF
TGCGCCAGCAGCCAAGATTTTGCAGGACTAGCGGGGGGACTTCAAGAGACCCAGTACTTC
>TRBV24-1|14|-|TRBJ2-7|-
CATIRGEMDYEQYF
TGTGCCACCATCCGTGGGGAGATGGACTACGAGCAGTACTTC
>TRBV6-6|13|-|TRBJ2-3|-
CASSYRGGDTQYF
TGTGCCAGCAGTTACCGCGGAGGGGATACGCAGTATTTT
>TRBV11-2|13|-|TRBJ1-1|-
CASSLGANTEAFF
TGTGCCAGCAGCTTAGGGGCGAACACTGAAGCTTTCTTT
>TRBV5-6|14|-|TRBJ1-2|-
CASSVLGRNYGYTF
TGTGCCAGCAGCGTTCTAGGGAGAAACTATGGCTACACCTTC
>TRBV10-3|16|-|TRBJ2-1|TRBD1
CAISGTGTGPYNEQFF
TGTGCCATCAGTGGAACCGGGACAGGGCCCTACAATGAGCAGTTCTTC
>TRBV6-5|15|-|TRBJ1-1|TRBD1
CASSLTGQGNAEAFF
TGTGCCAGCAGTCTGACGGGACAGGGTAACGCTGAAGCTTTCTTT
>TRBV5-1|14|few|TRBJ1-4|-
CASSLTTAGEKLFF
TGCGCCAGCAGCTTAACCACAGCGGGGGAAAAACTGTTTTTT
>TRBV10-1|15|-|TRBJ2-7|-
CATNLDRRGAYEQYF
TGCGCCACCAATCTAGACAGGAGAGGGGCCTACGAGCAGTACTTC
>TRBV19|16|once|TRBJ1-1|-
CASSIWSARRNTEAFF
TGTGCCAGTAGTATTTGGTCGGCCAGGCGGAACACTGAAGCTTTCTTT
>TRBV25-1|16|-|TRBJ2-6|TRBD2
CASSESGGLGANVLTF
TGTGCCAGCAGTGAATCGGGGGGGCTTGGGGCCAACGTCCTGACTTTC
>TRBV6-1|15|-|TRBJ1-3|-
CASSERGAFGNTIYF
TGTGCCAGCAGTGAACGGGGGGCGTTTGGAAACACCATATATTTT
>TRBV7-3|13|-|TRBJ1-1|-
CASSFTGYTEAFF
TGTGCCAGCAGCTTTACAGGGTACACTGAAGCTTTCTTT
>TRBV11-3|14|-|TRBJ1-6|-
CASSRHSYNSPLHF
TGTGCCAGCAGCCGACACTCCTATAATTCACCCCTCCACTTT
>TRBV5-6|15|once|TRBJ1-1|TRBD1
CASRAEGAVSTEAFF
TGTGCCAGCAGGGCTGAGGGGGCAGTGAGCACTGAAGCTTTCTTT
>TRBV19|16|-|TRBJ1-5|TRBD1
CASSRTGGVSNQPQHF
TGTGCCAGTAGCCGGACAGGGGGGGTGAGCAATCAGCCCCAGCATTTT
>TRBV12-5|13|few|TRBJ1-1|TRBD1
CASGLEGAVGAFF
TGTGCTAGTGGTTTGGAGGGGGCGGTCGGAGCTTTCTTT
>TRBV19|14|few|TRBJ2-7|TRBD1
CASSARDRLAEQYF
TGTGCCAGTAGTGCCCGGGACAGGTTGGCGGAGCAGTACTTC
>TRBV6-5|14|-|TRBJ1-2|TRBD1
CASSYSTGRYGYTF
TGTGCCAGCAGTTACTCGACAGGGAGGTATGGCTACACCTTC
>TRBV6-6|13|few|TRBJ1-1|TRBD1
CATTDRGTTEAFF
TGTGCCACTACGGACAGGGGAACAACTGAAGCTTTCTTT
>TRBV5-1|15|-|TRBJ1-6|TRBD1
CASSLGGTGDSPLHF
TGCGCCAGCAGCTTGGGTGGGACAGGGGATTCACCCCTCCACTTT
>TRBV18|18|-|TRBJ1-4|TRBD1
CASSLNRTGGLLNEKLFF
TGTGCCAGCTCACTCAACCGGACAGGGGGGCTTCTTAATGAAAAACTGTTTTTT
>TRBV18|14|-|TRBJ2-1|-
CASSPPGGADEQFF
TGTGCCAGCTCACCACCGGGGGGGGCTGATGAGCAGTTCTTC
>TRBV3-1/TRBV3-2|18|once|TRBJ2-6|-
CASSQSGWEPSGANVLTF
TGTGCCAGCAGCCAAAGCGGGTGGGAGCCCTCTGGGGCCAACGTCCTGACTTTC
>TRBV19|16|-|TRBJ2-1|-
CASSIDAPPSVNEQFF
TGTGCCAGTAGTATAGATGCCCCCCCTAGCGTCAATGAGCAGTTCTTC
>TRBV18|12|-|TRBJ2-7|TRBD1
CASSPGTAEQYF
TGTGCCAGCTCACCTGGGACAGCCGAGCAGTACTTC
>TRBV5-1|14|-|TRBJ1-2|-
CASSPEGTSYGYTF
TGCGCCAGCAGCCCGGAGGGGACCAGCTATGGCTACACCTTC
>TRBV10-2|14|-|TRBJ1-6|-
CASSEGQGNSPLHF
TGCGCCAGCAGTGAGGGGCAGGGGAATTCACCCCTCCACTTT
>TRBV5-4|14|-|TRBJ2-1|-
CASTGNHIYNEQFF
TGTGCCAGCACAGGGAATCATATTTACAATGAGCAGTTCTTC
>TRBV27|14|-|TRBJ1-2|TRBD1
CASRGNRGDYGYTF
TGTGCCAGCAGGGGGAACAGGGGCGACTATGGCTACACCTTC
>TRBV7-3|16|-|TRBJ2-3|TRBD2
CASSSLAGGPTDTQYF
TGTGCCAGCAGCTCACTAGCGGGGGGACCTACAGATACGCAGTATTTT
>TRBV30|11|-|TRBJ1-1|-
CAWSVYREAFF
TGTGCCTGGAGTGTATACAGGGAAGCTTTCTTT
>TRBV2|15|once|TRBJ1-6|-
CASSETENNNSPLHF
TGTGCCAGCAGTGAGACAGAGAACAATAATTCACCCCTCCACTTT
>TRBV28|14|-|TRBJ1-1|-
CASQTGTLNTEAFF
TGTGCCAGCCAAACCGGGACATTGAACACTGAAGCTTTCTTT
>TRBV30|15|-|TRBJ2-7|-
CAWSRVGAFLGEQYF
TGTGCCTGGAGTCGAGTGGGCGCGTTCCTGGGTGAGCAGTACTTC
>TRBV11-2|11|-|TRBJ1-1|-
CASSPLAEAFF
TGTGCCAGCAGCCCATTAGCTGAAGCTTTCTTT
>TRBV5-1|13|-|TRBJ2-3|-
CASSLGVGEKQYF
TGCGCCAGCAGCTTGGGGGTCGGGGAGAAGCAGTATTTT
>TRBV3-1/TRBV3-2|14|-|TRBJ1-1|-
CASSSRRTNPEAFF
TGTGCCAGCAGCAGCAGGCGCACGAACCCTGAAGCTTTCTTT
>TRBV6-4|19|-|TRBJ2-1|TRBD2
CASSAIAGGRFGSYNEQFF
TGTGCCAGCAGTGCTATAGCGGGGGGAAGGTTCGGGTCCTACAATGAGCAGTTCTTC
>TRBV7-9|12|once|TRBJ2-7|-
CASSLGGREQYF
TGTGCCAGCAGCTTAGGTGGGCGGGAACAGTACTTC
>TRBV7-8|17|-|TRBJ1-6|-
CASSPRGATKNNSPLHF
TGTGCCAGCAGCCCCCGGGGAGCCACAAAAAATAATTCACCCCTCCACTTT
>TRBV7-3|17|-|TRBJ2-6|TRBD1
CASSTTGTGVGANVLTF
TGTGCCAGCAGCACGACCGGGACAGGGGTTGGGGCCAACGTCCTGACTTTC